The rows below give T cell receptor beta chains drawn from one sample of a study of blood T cells in healthy people across ages. TCRdb itself ran the 5' RACE reads through MiXCR, one entry per CDR3 protein. Of about 670,000 distinct CDR3 sequences in the sample, about 50% were seen once. Source material: blood. The receptors originated from a woman of 80 years or more in good health. Both conserved end residues are part of each CDR3. Fields, in order: clone size, V gene, J gene, CDR3 length, D gene, CDR3 protein, CDR3 DNA. A D gene is named only where the DNA matches it firmly. Expanded clones are given a class, and other clones once, few, many or no size at all.

clone size: .; V gene: TRBV14; J gene: TRBJ1-4; CDR3 length: 15; D gene: .; CDR3 protein: CASSHESATNEKLFF; CDR3 DNA: TGTGCCAGCAGCCACGAGAGTGCAACTAATGAAAAACTGTTTTTT
clone size: .; V gene: TRBV5-1; J gene: TRBJ2-5; CDR3 length: 15; D gene: .; CDR3 protein: CASSWPEGGRETQYF; CDR3 DNA: TGCGCCAGCAGCTGGCCCGAGGGGGGCCGGGAGACCCAGTACTTC
clone size: few; V gene: TRBV4-1; J gene: TRBJ1-1; CDR3 length: 14; D gene: .; CDR3 protein: CASSQGRENTEAFF; CDR3 DNA: TGCGCCAGCAGCCAAGGCAGAGAGAACACTGAAGCTTTCTTT
clone size: few; V gene: TRBV12-3/TRBV12-4; J gene: TRBJ2-7; CDR3 length: 15; D gene: TRBD1; CDR3 protein: CASSLGQGPYNEQYF; CDR3 DNA: TGTGCCAGCAGTTTGGGACAGGGGCCCTACAATGAGCAGTACTTC
clone size: .; V gene: TRBV7-8; J gene: TRBJ2-6; CDR3 length: 11; D gene: .; CDR3 protein: CASSPANVLTF; CDR3 DNA: TGTGCCAGCAGCCCTGCCAACGTCCTGACTTTC
clone size: .; V gene: TRBV12-3/TRBV12-4; J gene: TRBJ2-5; CDR3 length: 11; D gene: .; CDR3 protein: CASSLGSAQYF; CDR3 DNA: TGTGCCAGCAGTCTCGGATCAGCCCAGTACTTC
clone size: .; V gene: TRBV13; J gene: TRBJ2-7; CDR3 length: 14; D gene: .; CDR3 protein: CASSPGVQGYEQYF; CDR3 DNA: TGTGCCAGCAGCCCAGGGGTACAGGGATACGAGCAGTACTTC
clone size: .; V gene: TRBV7-2; J gene: TRBJ2-7; CDR3 length: 12; D gene: .; CDR3 protein: CASSSTHYEQYF; CDR3 DNA: TGTGCCAGCAGCTCGACCCACTACGAGCAGTACTTC
clone size: .; V gene: TRBV28; J gene: TRBJ2-2; CDR3 length: 14; D gene: .; CDR3 protein: CASTPGQLTGELFF; CDR3 DNA: TGTGCCAGCACCCCCGGGCAGCTCACCGGGGAGCTGTTTTTT
clone size: many; V gene: TRBV12-3/TRBV12-4; J gene: TRBJ2-7; CDR3 length: 15; D gene: .; CDR3 protein: CASSLEGGSSYEQYF; CDR3 DNA: TGTGCCAGCAGTTTAGAGGGGGGGAGCTCCTACGAGCAGTACTTC
clone size: few; V gene: TRBV4-2; J gene: TRBJ2-2; CDR3 length: 17; D gene: .; CDR3 protein: CASSRRLGGSEAGELFF; CDR3 DNA: TGTGCCAGCAGCCGCAGACTCGGGGGCTCTGAGGCCGGGGAGCTGTTTTTT
clone size: many; V gene: TRBV5-1; J gene: TRBJ2-5; CDR3 length: 12; D gene: .; CDR3 protein: CASSYEGKTQYF; CDR3 DNA: TGCGCCAGCAGCTATGAGGGCAAGACCCAGTACTTC
clone size: .; V gene: TRBV12-3/TRBV12-4; J gene: TRBJ2-3; CDR3 length: 13; D gene: .; CDR3 protein: CASSIVSADTQYF; CDR3 DNA: TGTGCCAGCAGTATAGTTAGCGCAGATACGCAGTATTTT
clone size: .; V gene: TRBV29-1; J gene: TRBJ2-7; CDR3 length: 15; D gene: TRBD2; CDR3 protein: CSVVRVSGRGYEQYF; CDR3 DNA: TGCAGCGTTGTTAGGGTAAGCGGGAGGGGATACGAGCAGTACTTC
clone size: .; V gene: TRBV4-3; J gene: TRBJ1-1; CDR3 length: 15; D gene: TRBD1; CDR3 protein: CASSTGDRGHAEAFF; CDR3 DNA: TGCGCCAGCAGCACTGGGGACAGGGGGCACGCCGAAGCTTTCTTT
clone size: .; V gene: TRBV20-1; J gene: TRBJ1-1; CDR3 length: 15; D gene: TRBD1; CDR3 protein: CSARATPGQGTEAFF; CDR3 DNA: TGCAGTGCTAGAGCGACGCCGGGACAGGGGACTGAAGCTTTCTTT
clone size: many; V gene: TRBV5-1; J gene: TRBJ2-5; CDR3 length: 15; D gene: .; CDR3 protein: CASSLGGGGQETQYF; CDR3 DNA: TGCGCCAGCAGCTTAGGGGGAGGCGGTCAAGAGACCCAGTACTTC
clone size: .; V gene: TRBV29-1; J gene: TRBJ2-7; CDR3 length: 15; D gene: .; CDR3 protein: CSVDGASIFGHEQYF; CDR3 DNA: TGCAGCGTTGATGGGGCCTCGATTTTCGGGCACGAGCAGTACTTC
clone size: .; V gene: TRBV29-1; J gene: TRBJ1-2; CDR3 length: 12; D gene: .; CDR3 protein: CSVEGENYGYTF; CDR3 DNA: TGCAGCGTTGAGGGAGAAAACTATGGCTACACCTTC
clone size: .; V gene: TRBV20-1; J gene: TRBJ2-5; CDR3 length: 15; D gene: .; CDR3 protein: CSARAPQATQETQYF; CDR3 DNA: TGCAGTGCTAGAGCCCCCCAGGCTACACAAGAGACCCAGTACTTC
clone size: .; V gene: TRBV3-1; J gene: TRBJ1-2; CDR3 length: 13; D gene: .; CDR3 protein: CASSQLLGDGYTF; CDR3 DNA: TGTGCCAGCAGCCAACTCTTGGGAGATGGCTACACCTTC
clone size: .; V gene: TRBV10-3; J gene: TRBJ2-7; CDR3 length: 12; D gene: .; CDR3 protein: CASSDGRNEQYF; CDR3 DNA: TGTGCCAGCAGTGACGGAAGAAACGAGCAGTACTTC
clone size: few; V gene: TRBV2; J gene: TRBJ1-2; CDR3 length: 15; D gene: TRBD1; CDR3 protein: CASTAGTGAGYGYTF; CDR3 DNA: TGTGCCAGCACCGCTGGGACAGGGGCCGGTTATGGCTACACCTTC
clone size: .; V gene: TRBV14; J gene: TRBJ1-1; CDR3 length: 17; D gene: TRBD1; CDR3 protein: CASSQDLLDRGRTEAFF; CDR3 DNA: TGTGCCAGCAGCCAAGATCTTTTGGACAGGGGGCGAACTGAAGCTTTCTTT
clone size: .; V gene: TRBV23-1; J gene: TRBJ2-1; CDR3 length: 17; D gene: TRBD2; CDR3 protein: CASVAGGELKNYNEQFF; CDR3 DNA: TGCGCCAGCGTAGCGGGAGGCGAACTTAAGAATTACAATGAGCAGTTCTTC
clone size: many; V gene: TRBV6-6; J gene: TRBJ2-7; CDR3 length: 14; D gene: TRBD2; CDR3 protein: CASIFSGRPYEQYF; CDR3 DNA: TGTGCCAGCATCTTTAGCGGGAGGCCCTACGAGCAGTACTTC
clone size: .; V gene: TRBV12-3/TRBV12-4; J gene: TRBJ1-2; CDR3 length: 12; D gene: .; CDR3 protein: CASRTVVYGYTF; CDR3 DNA: TGTGCCAGCAGGACTGTCGTCTATGGCTACACCTTC
clone size: few; V gene: TRBV7-2; J gene: TRBJ2-5; CDR3 length: 13; D gene: .; CDR3 protein: CASSLEGLRTQYF; CDR3 DNA: TGTGCCAGCAGCTTAGAGGGGCTCCGGACCCAGTACTTC
clone size: few; V gene: TRBV7-2; J gene: TRBJ2-2; CDR3 length: 15; D gene: TRBD2; CDR3 protein: CASSFLAGGTGELFF; CDR3 DNA: TGTGCCAGCAGCTTTCTAGCGGGAGGCACCGGGGAGCTGTTTTTT
clone size: many; V gene: TRBV6-5; J gene: TRBJ2-5; CDR3 length: 11; D gene: .; CDR3 protein: CASRIGQTQYF; CDR3 DNA: TGTGCCAGCAGAATCGGTCAGACCCAGTACTTC
clone size: few; V gene: TRBV27; J gene: TRBJ2-3; CDR3 length: 15; D gene: .; CDR3 protein: CASSLSGGTPGTQYF; CDR3 DNA: TGTGCCAGCAGTTTATCGGGCGGGACCCCGGGCACGCAGTATTTT
clone size: .; V gene: TRBV20-1; J gene: TRBJ2-3; CDR3 length: 14; D gene: TRBD2; CDR3 protein: CSARRAGGSDTQYF; CDR3 DNA: TGCAGTGCCCGCAGGGCGGGGGGGTCAGATACGCAGTATTTT
clone size: .; V gene: TRBV6-1; J gene: TRBJ2-3; CDR3 length: 15; D gene: .; CDR3 protein: CASSDVGSYTDTQYF; CDR3 DNA: TGTGCCAGCAGTGACGTCGGCAGCTACACAGATACGCAGTATTTT
clone size: few; V gene: TRBV24-1; J gene: TRBJ2-7; CDR3 length: 21; D gene: TRBD2; CDR3 protein: CATSDTFSGGDLIGTYNEQYF; CDR3 DNA: TGTGCCACCAGTGATACCTTTAGCGGGGGGGACCTTATTGGGACCTACAATGAGCAGTACTTC
clone size: .; V gene: TRBV11-3; J gene: TRBJ2-1; CDR3 length: 13; D gene: .; CDR3 protein: CANSLGPNNEQFF; CDR3 DNA: TGTGCCAACAGCTTGGGTCCGAACAATGAGCAGTTCTTC
clone size: .; V gene: TRBV10-3; J gene: TRBJ1-4; CDR3 length: 16; D gene: TRBD1; CDR3 protein: CAIRGAGGASNEKLFF; CDR3 DNA: TGTGCCATCAGGGGGGCAGGGGGCGCTTCTAATGAAAAACTGTTTTTT
clone size: .; V gene: TRBV5-1; J gene: TRBJ1-1; CDR3 length: 17; D gene: TRBD1; CDR3 protein: CASSLARTGELNTEAFF; CDR3 DNA: TGCGCCAGCAGCCTTGCGAGGACAGGGGAACTTAACACTGAAGCTTTCTTT
clone size: .; V gene: TRBV20-1; J gene: TRBJ2-5; CDR3 length: 15; D gene: TRBD2; CDR3 protein: CCAPGVAGTPGEQYF; CDR3 DNA: TGCTGTGCTCCTGGGGTAGCGGGGACCCCGGGTGAGCAGTACTTC
clone size: .; V gene: TRBV20-1; J gene: TRBJ2-7; CDR3 length: 12; D gene: TRBD1; CDR3 protein: CSVPGQGVEQYF; CDR3 DNA: TGCAGTGTTCCCGGACAGGGGGTTGAGCAGTACTTC
clone size: .; V gene: TRBV20-1; J gene: TRBJ2-5; CDR3 length: 17; D gene: TRBD1; CDR3 protein: CSASRDSKTISQETQYF; CDR3 DNA: TGCAGTGCATCCCGGGACAGCAAGACGATTTCCCAAGAGACCCAGTACTTC
clone size: .; V gene: TRBV11-3; J gene: TRBJ2-2; CDR3 length: 14; D gene: .; CDR3 protein: CASSLDLRSGELFF; CDR3 DNA: TGTGCCAGCAGCTTAGATCTTCGCTCCGGGGAGCTGTTTTTT
clone size: .; V gene: TRBV20-1; J gene: TRBJ1-1; CDR3 length: 16; D gene: TRBD1; CDR3 protein: CSARDGTAPGGTEAFF; CDR3 DNA: TGCAGTGCTAGAGATGGGACAGCCCCCGGGGGGACTGAAGCTTTCTTT
clone size: few; V gene: TRBV5-1; J gene: TRBJ2-7; CDR3 length: 16; D gene: TRBD2; CDR3 protein: CASSLALAGYYNEQYF; CDR3 DNA: TGCGCCAGCAGCTTGGCCCTAGCGGGCTACTACAATGAGCAGTACTTC
clone size: .; V gene: TRBV28; J gene: TRBJ2-1; CDR3 length: 19; D gene: TRBD2; CDR3 protein: CASSFPAGLAGAFYNEQFF; CDR3 DNA: TGTGCCAGCAGTTTTCCGGCCGGACTAGCGGGAGCATTCTACAATGAGCAGTTCTTC
clone size: .; V gene: TRBV29-1; J gene: TRBJ2-1; CDR3 length: 13; D gene: .; CDR3 protein: CSVVLVGGNEQFF; CDR3 DNA: TGCAGCGTTGTGCTTGTGGGGGGAAATGAGCAGTTCTTC
clone size: few; V gene: TRBV7-2; J gene: TRBJ1-2; CDR3 length: 17; D gene: TRBD1; CDR3 protein: CASSLVVGGQGGYGYTF; CDR3 DNA: TGTGCCAGCAGCTTAGTGGTCGGTGGGCAGGGGGGCTATGGCTACACCTTC
clone size: .; V gene: TRBV5-1; J gene: TRBJ2-5; CDR3 length: 15; D gene: .; CDR3 protein: CASSSSGAKQETQYF; CDR3 DNA: TGCGCCAGCAGCTCATCGGGGGCGAAGCAAGAGACCCAGTACTTC
clone size: .; V gene: TRBV12-3/TRBV12-4; J gene: TRBJ2-1; CDR3 length: 17; D gene: TRBD2; CDR3 protein: CASSLKGGGREYNEQFF; CDR3 DNA: TGTGCCAGCAGTTTAAAAGGCGGCGGGAGAGAGTACAATGAGCAGTTCTTC
clone size: many; V gene: TRBV5-1; J gene: TRBJ2-3; CDR3 length: 14; D gene: .; CDR3 protein: CASSLSGNTDTQYF; CDR3 DNA: TGCGCCAGCAGCTTGTCGGGGAACACAGATACGCAGTATTTT
clone size: .; V gene: TRBV7-2; J gene: TRBJ2-3; CDR3 length: 16; D gene: TRBD2; CDR3 protein: CASSPTSGGTTDTQYF; CDR3 DNA: TGTGCCAGCAGCCCGACTAGCGGGGGAACCACAGATACGCAGTATTTT
clone size: .; V gene: TRBV2; J gene: TRBJ2-2; CDR3 length: 14; D gene: .; CDR3 protein: CASSQRTDTGELFF; CDR3 DNA: TGTGCCAGCAGCCAGCGCACAGACACCGGGGAGCTGTTTTTT
clone size: .; V gene: TRBV6-5; J gene: TRBJ2-1; CDR3 length: 13; D gene: TRBD1; CDR3 protein: CASSSTGVNEQFF; CDR3 DNA: TGTGCCAGCAGTTCGACAGGGGTCAATGAGCAGTTCTTC
clone size: .; V gene: TRBV20-1; J gene: TRBJ2-7; CDR3 length: 16; D gene: TRBD1; CDR3 protein: CSARGSDRFSRDEQYF; CDR3 DNA: TGCAGTGCTAGGGGCTCGGACAGGTTTTCACGGGACGAGCAGTACTTC
clone size: many; V gene: TRBV7-6; J gene: TRBJ2-1; CDR3 length: 20; D gene: .; CDR3 protein: CASSFSLGIAASPRYNEQFF; CDR3 DNA: TGTGCCAGCAGCTTTTCCTTGGGAATAGCCGCTTCCCCACGTTACAATGAGCAGTTCTTC
clone size: many; V gene: TRBV6-5; J gene: TRBJ2-2; CDR3 length: 13; D gene: .; CDR3 protein: CASRSSITGELFF; CDR3 DNA: TGTGCCAGCCGCTCTTCTATAACCGGGGAGCTGTTTTTT
clone size: .; V gene: TRBV3-1; J gene: TRBJ1-1; CDR3 length: 15; D gene: .; CDR3 protein: CASSPLTGMNTEAFF; CDR3 DNA: TGTGCCAGCAGCCCTCTGACAGGAATGAACACTGAAGCTTTCTTT